The 11 T cell receptor beta chains below all came from one sample that was sequenced in a study of OX40 agonist ivuxolimab in advanced cancers. Sequencing was performed with immunoSEQ multiplex PCR; in TCRdb, only in-frame clones are kept and a portion is missing. The table has about 62,000 clones, 60% to 85% seen once. The material sequenced was CD4+ or CD8+ T cells sorted from blood, taken in a trial of the OX40 agonist ivuxolimab. The receptors derive from an adult with an advanced solid tumor such as melanoma, head and neck, liver or kidney cancer.

This clone was found once. This chain joins TRBV19 and TRBJ1-1; TRBD1 is a possible D gene (5 bases). This CDR3 has 14 residues. The V gene lost 3 bases and the J gene lost 1 base, with 9 bases spanning the gap. CDR1 is LNHDA and CDR2 is SQIVND in the germline V gene (reference sequence). CDR3 bases: TGTGCCAGTAGTATGGGTACAGGGAACACTGAAGCTTTCTTT. Amino acid sequence: CASSMGTGNTEAFF.

V gene TRBV6-5 combines with J gene TRBJ1-1; D is perhaps TRBD1 (5 bases). V gave up 6 bases and J gave up 10 bases, with 24 bases separating them. CDR3 length equals 15 residues. Germline CDR1 and CDR2: MNHEY and SVGAGI. For the CDR3, the DNA is TGTGCCAGCAGCGTATTGGGCCAGGGTTTTCAGAGAGCTTTCTTT. Protein product: CASSVLGQGFQRAFF.

This chain joins TRBV27 and TRBJ1-4, with D hard to call. Germline values: CDR1 MNHEY, CDR2 SMNVEV (reference sequence). CDR3 size: 13 residues. V was clipped by 2 bases and J by 8 bases, with 9 bases between them. The DNA of the CDR3 is TGTGCCAGCAGTTTAACTCACCCAGAAAAACTGTTTTTT. This sequence encodes CASSLTHPEKLFF.

The chain is built from TRBV27 and TRBJ1-2; TRBD1 matches 7 bases. V was pared by 2 bases and J by 8 bases, with 2 bases of the junction left unmatched. From germline, CDR1 is MNHEY and CDR2 SMNVEV (reference sequence). This CDR3 comprises 12 residues. The CDR3 loop is CASSLAGGGYTF. Written as DNA, the CDR3 is TGTGCCAGCAGTTTAGCAGGGGGAGGCTACACCTTC.

As DNA, the CDR3 is TGCGCCAGCAGCCAAGATGACGGGACTAGGTACACCGGGGAGCTGTTTTTT. Amino acids: CASSQDDGTRYTGELFF. The chain joins TRBV4-3 to TRBJ2-2; 8 positions match TRBD2. With V trimmed by 0 bases and J by 3 bases, 6 bases remained unmatched. Germline CDR1 and CDR2: LGHNA and YSLEER. The CDR3 has 17 amino acids.

The rearrangement joins TRBV7-2 to TRBJ2-1; unclear D gene. Germline V CDR1 and CDR2: SGHTA, FQGNSA. Trimming cost V 1 base and J 1 base, with 8 bases left between them. This CDR3 is built from 15 residues. CDR3 sequence reads: CASSLVRLSYNEQFF. For the CDR3, the DNA is TGTGCCAGCAGCTTAGTAAGGCTGTCCTACAATGAGCAGTTCTTC.

The chain joins TRBV28 to TRBJ2-7; 7 positions agree with TRBD1. Germline V gene data show CDR1 as MDHEN and CDR2 as SYDVKM. Trimming at V came to 2 bases and at J to 0 bases, leaving 1 base not matched to a gene. CDR3 size: 14 residues. The CDR3: CASSLRGRSYEQYF. In DNA form, the CDR3 reads TGTGCCAGCAGTTTAAGGGGGCGCTCCTACGAGCAGTACTTC.

The chain recombines TRBV27 with TRBJ2-3; 16 bases are a match to TRBD2. Per germline, CDR1 MNHEY and CDR2 SMNVEV (reference sequence). V dropped 5 bases and J dropped 2; count of bases not matched to a gene: 7. This CDR3 comprises 18 residues. In DNA, the CDR3 is TGTGCCAGCAGTCTCGGGACTAGCGGGGGGGGGCACACAGATACGCAGTATTTT. Translated, it gives CASSLGTSGGGHTDTQYF.

This clone was counted a single time. The chain uses TRBV9 and TRBJ2-7; TRBD1 matches at 7 bases. The CDR3 spans 16 residues. The V gene's germline CDR1 is SGDLS and CDR2 YYNGEE. Trimming at V came to 4 bases and at J to 0 bases, leaving 10 bases not matched to a gene. CDR3 nucleotide sequence: TGTGCCAGCAGCATCAACCGGGACAGTCTCTCCTACGAGCAGTACTTC. This encodes CASSINRDSLSYEQYF.

Details on this clone: One end of the junction does not line up with germline, which may come from a read error. The rearrangement uses TRBV7-8 and TRBJ1-1, with no clear D. Germline lookup yields CDR1 SGHVS and CDR2 FQNEAQ. The CDR3 has 13 residues. The DNA of the CDR3 is TGTGCCAGCAGCTTAGCCGGCAAAGGTGAATCTTTCTTT. Residues: CASSLAGKGESFF.

This clone was found a few times. CDR3 sequence (DNA): TGTGCCAGCAGCGCGGCGGGAGGTTCTGGGGATGAGCAGTTCTTC. It yields the protein CASSAAGGSGDEQFF. The chain recombines TRBV9 with TRBJ2-1; 8 nucleotides line up with TRBD2. Germline trimming cut 3 bases from V and 8 bases from J; bases unmatched to any gene: 10. The CDR3 totals 15 residues. Germline V gene sequence: CDR1 SGDLS, CDR2 YYNGEE. Full variable domain (missing parts from reference TRBV9 and TRBJ2-1): DSGVTQTPKHLITATGQRVTLRCSPRSGDLSVYWYQQSLDQGLQFLIQYYNGEERAKGNILERFSAQQFPDLHSELNLSSLELGDSALYFCASSAAGGSGDEQFFGPGTRLTVL.